The 12 T cell receptor beta chains below were found in one sample sequenced in a study of graft-versus-host responses after intestinal transplantation. These receptors have no identified antigens. The table came from immunoSEQ multiplex PCR; TCRdb's copy has only in-frame clones and leaves some out. The repertoire holds more than 95,000 clones, with 75% to 95% as singletons. The sample consisted of unstimulated CD4+ T cells sorted from spleen or lymph node cells, taken before intestinal transplant. These receptors came from a human donor who received an intestinal transplant.

V and J are TRBV7-6 and TRBJ2-1; 13 positions agree with TRBD2. The V gene's germline CDR1 is SGHVS and CDR2 FNYEAQ. The CDR3 runs to 15 residues. V lost 5 bases, J lost 10 bases, and 8 bases stayed unmatched. CDR3 sequence reads: CASSTTGLAGEEQFF. As DNA, the CDR3 is TGTGCCAGCAGCACCACCGGACTAGCGGGAGAGGAGCAGTTCTTC.

The gene calls are TRBV7-2 and TRBJ2-3; 9 bases match TRBD1. With V trimmed by 5 bases and J by 4 bases, 1 base remained unmatched. Per the germline V gene, CDR1 is SGHTA and CDR2 is FQGNSA. The CDR3 extends over 13 amino acids. The CDR3 nucleotides are TGTGCCAGCAGCCGGGACAGGGCAGATACGCAGTATTTT. Its protein is CASSRDRADTQYF.

The V call is TRBV27, the J call TRBJ1-1, with D maybe TRBD1 (5 bases). The V gene's germline CDR1 is MNHEY and CDR2 SMNVEV (reference sequence). This CDR3 region has 12 residues. V lost 3 bases, J lost 11 bases, and 13 bases lay in between. CDR3 sequence (DNA): TGTGCCAGCAGTTTGGCTGGGGGGGAGGCTTTCTTT. Translated, it gives CASSLAGGEAFF.

J is TRBJ2-6 and V is TRBV28; 7 positions agree with TRBD1. The CDR3 sequence is 16 residues long. Per the germline V gene, CDR1 is MDHEN and CDR2 is SYDVKM. The J segment lost 3 bases and the V segment lost 6 bases, leaving 8 bases of the junction unmatched. CDR3 protein: CASRANRDSGANVLTF. For the CDR3, the DNA is TGTGCCAGCAGGGCTAACCGGGACAGTGGGGCCAACGTCCTGACTTTC.

J is TRBJ2-1 and V is TRBV9; 8 nucleotides match TRBD2. This CDR3 has 16 amino acids. Germline V gene sequence: CDR1 SGDLS, CDR2 YYNGEE. V dropped 4 bases and J dropped 0; count of bases not matched to a gene: 6. CDR3 DNA: TGTGCCAGCAGCCTTGGACTAGCCAGCTCCTACAATGAGCAGTTCTTC. This translates into CASSLGLASSYNEQFF.

This chain links TRBV28 with TRBJ2-5; no firm D call. The closer fit of TRBJ2-7 to the DNA end suggests the J call may be wrong. The CDR3 has 12 residues. The V gene's germline CDR1 is MDHEN and CDR2 SYDVKM. CDR3 loop: CASHSIDYEQYF. DNA of the CDR3: TGTGCCAGCCACTCAATAGACTACGAGCAGTACTTC.

The chain uses TRBV18 and TRBJ2-7, with a tentative D call TRBD1 (6 bases). Germline CDR1 KGHSH, CDR2 LQKENI. The CDR3 covers 14 residues. V shed 3 bases and J shed 3 bases, with 12 bases lying between them. The CDR3 sequence: CASSPLKDSYEQYF. The CDR3 nucleotides read TGTGCCAGCTCACCCTTAAAGGACAGCTACGAGCAGTACTTC. Variable domain in full (rest from reference TRBV18 and TRBJ2-7): NAGVMQNPRHLVRRRGQEARLRCSPMKGHSHVYWYRQLPEEGLKFMVYLQKENIIDESGMPKERFSAEFPKEGPSILRIQQVVRGDSAAYFCASSPLKDSYEQYFGPGTRLTVT.

The chain combines TRBV28 with TRBJ1-5; D possibly corresponds to TRBD1 (6 bases). The germline CDR1 and CDR2 sequences are MDHEN and SYDVKM. V was pared by 3 bases and J by 6 bases, with 15 bases between. The CDR3 length is 15 residues. CDR3 bases: TGTGCCAGCAGTTTCAGGTCTGGGGGCAGTCAGCCCCAGCATTTT. The encoded protein is CASSFRSGGSQPQHF. Drawing the rest from reference TRBV28 and TRBJ1-5, the complete variable domain is DVKVTQSSRYLVKRTGEKVFLECVQDMDHENMFWYRQDPGLGLRLIYFSYDVKMKEKGDIPEGYSVSREKKERFSLILESASTNQTSMYLCASSFRSGGSQPQHFGDGTRLSIL.

The CDR3 nucleotides read TGTGCCAGCAGACAAACGACACTAGCGGGAGGAGTCAATGAGCAGTTCTTC. Its protein product is CASRQTTLAGGVNEQFF. V is TRBV2 and J is TRBJ2-1; 12 bases match TRBD2. Per the germline V gene, CDR1 is SNHLY and CDR2 is FYNNEI. The CDR3 runs to 17 residues. J lost 6 bases, V lost 6 bases, and 12 bases had no gene match.

The V and J genes are TRBV29-1 and TRBJ1-2; TRBD1 aligns across 8 bases. The V gene end was trimmed by 7 bases and the J gene end by 3 bases; junction bases not matched to a gene: 4. The CDR3 loop spans 12 amino acids. CDR1 and CDR2 (germline): SQVTM, ANQGSEA. The CDR3 DNA follows: TGCAGCGCTCGGACAGGGTACTATGGCTACACCTTC. The encoded protein is CSARTGYYGYTF.

The rearrangement joins TRBV29-1 to TRBJ1-1; possible D gene TRBD1, 5 bases. Trimming stripped 3 bases from V and 1 base from J, with 9 bases between. Germline CDR1 is SQVTM and CDR2 is ANQGSEA. This CDR3 is 13 amino acids long. The CDR3 region is CSVDGGGNTEAFF. CDR3 bases: TGCAGCGTTGACGGGGGAGGGAACACTGAAGCTTTCTTT. The full variable domain, rest sourced from reference TRBV29-1 and TRBJ1-1, is SAVISQKPSRDICQRGTSLTIQCQVDSQVTMMFWYRQQPGQSLTLIATANQGSEATYESGFVIDKFPISRPNLTFSTLTVSNMSPEDSSIYLCSVDGGGNTEAFFGQGTRLTVV.

The CDR3 DNA sequence: TGTGCCAGCAGCGCCTCTCCCGGGACTATAGAGCAGTACTTC. This sequence encodes CASSASPGTIEQYF. This rearrangement joins TRBV7-8 to TRBJ2-7, with 7 bases matching TRBD2. Germline lookup yields CDR1 SGHVS and CDR2 FQNEAQ. With 5 bases clipped from V and 7 bases from J, the junction kept 11 bases outside the gene matches. This CDR3 has 14 residues.